This paragraph reports one TCR beta chain. This entry comes from a study of T cell responses to AZD1222 COVID-19 vaccine. Trimming removed 2 bases from V and 6 bases from J; junction bases left unmatched: 8. The V gene's germline CDR1 is SGHTA and CDR2 FQGNSA. This CDR3 has 15 amino acids. Repertoires were generated with immunoSEQ multiplex PCR, while TCRdb's copy carries only in-frame clones and drops some. In the table there are approximately 89,000 clones, about 88% of which are singletons. Sequencing was performed on peripheral blood, taken on day 0 of AZD1222 vaccination. The V gene is TRBV7-2, the J gene TRBJ2-5; 8 positions agree with TRBD1. The sequence came from an adult in good health. The CDR3 sequence is CASSLSRDRLQTQYF. In DNA form, the CDR3 reads TGTGCCAGCAGCTTATCCCGGGACAGGTTACAGACCCAGTACTTC.